The T cell receptor beta chain under discussion was sequenced for a study of blood T cell repertoires in COVID-19. CDR1 MGHRA and CDR2 YSYEKL come from the germline V gene. This CDR3 has 15 amino acids. V was pared by 4 bases and J by 0 bases, with 13 bases between. The repertoire was sequenced with immunoSEQ multiplex PCR; TCRdb's copy has only in-frame clones and lacks some. This table holds 250,000 to 300,000 clones, roughly 90% found once. The rearrangement links TRBV4-1 to TRBJ2-7; D may be TRBD1 (5 bases). What was sequenced was peripheral blood. The TCR comes from a woman aged 25 to 39 with COVID-19, enrolled during active disease. The CDR3: CASSPGHRYSYEQYF. CDR3 nucleotides: TGCGCCAGCAGCCCAGGGCACAGGTACTCCTACGAGCAGTACTTC.